This T cell receptor beta chain comes out of a study of beta chain features in type 1 diabetes. Per the germline V gene, CDR1 is SGHTA and CDR2 is FQGNSA. V dropped 6 bases and J dropped 2 bases, with 14 bases sitting between them. This CDR3 comprises 14 residues. Sequencing targeted expressed TCRB transcripts, as all isolated RNA had been reverse transcribed. The method was immunoSEQ multiplex PCR; TCRdb's version includes in-frame clones alone and lacks a portion of them. The data contain a few hundred thousand clones, roughly a fifth of them singletons. This receptor was obtained from a woman aged 18-35 years in good health. V usage is TRBV7-2 and J usage is TRBJ2-7; D might be TRBD2 (5 bases). The sequenced sample consisted of naive CD4+ T cells from blood. As DNA, the CDR3 is TGTGCCAGCAGACCGGACGGGAACCCCTACGAGCAGTACTTC. This codes for CASRPDGNPYEQYF.